These T cell receptor beta chains were read from a single sample in a study of siplizumab effects on memory and regulatory T cells. Assay used: immunoSEQ multiplex PCR; TCRdb lists only in-frame clones, some missing. The sample includes under 85,000 clones, roughly 88% of them seen just once. Sequencing input: Tregs sorted from blood. The receptors derive from a human donor in good health. The CDR3 runs from the conserved cysteine through the conserved F or W. Each record gives: D gene, clone size, CDR3 length, J gene, V gene, CDR3 DNA, CDR3 protein. The D gene is left open where the match is weak. Only some rows state a clone size, as once, few, many or a class for expanded clones.

d_call: TRBD2
clone_size: .
cdr3_length: 14
j_call: TRBJ2-7
v_call: TRBV30
cdr3_nt: TGTGCCTGGAGTCGACTAGCGGTAAGGCTGGAGCAGTACTTC
cdr3_aa: CAWSRLAVRLEQYF

d_call: TRBD2
clone_size: .
cdr3_length: 16
j_call: TRBJ2-1
v_call: TRBV28
cdr3_nt: TGTGCCAGCAGTTTCCCGGGACTAGCGGGAGTTTATGAGCAGTTCTTC
cdr3_aa: CASSFPGLAGVYEQFF

d_call: .
clone_size: .
cdr3_length: 14
j_call: TRBJ2-7
v_call: TRBV2
cdr3_nt: TGTGCCAGCAAGAAAGGACTTTCACTGTACGAGCAGTACTTC
cdr3_aa: CASKKGLSLYEQYF

d_call: .
clone_size: .
cdr3_length: 14
j_call: TRBJ1-5
v_call: TRBV4-1
cdr3_nt: TGCGCCAGCAGCCAAGATATGGGCGCCCAGCCCCAGCATTTT
cdr3_aa: CASSQDMGAQPQHF

d_call: .
clone_size: .
cdr3_length: 14
j_call: TRBJ2-1
v_call: TRBV27
cdr3_nt: TGTGCCAGCTTGAAGCGGAGTGGGATCGATGAGCAGTTCTTC
cdr3_aa: CASLKRSGIDEQFF

d_call: TRBD2
clone_size: .
cdr3_length: 16
j_call: TRBJ2-3
v_call: TRBV19
cdr3_nt: TGTGCCAGTAGTATTCCCGGACTAGCTAGTTCAGATACGCAGTATTTT
cdr3_aa: CASSIPGLASSDTQYF

d_call: .
clone_size: .
cdr3_length: 15
j_call: TRBJ2-6
v_call: TRBV15
cdr3_nt: TGTGCCACCAGCAGAGTAGGGGCTGGGGCCAACGTCCTGACTTTC
cdr3_aa: CATSRVGAGANVLTF

d_call: .
clone_size: .
cdr3_length: 12
j_call: TRBJ1-1
v_call: TRBV14
cdr3_nt: TGTGCCAGCAGCCCGTTTAACACTGAAGCTTTCTTT
cdr3_aa: CASSPFNTEAFF

d_call: TRBD1
clone_size: .
cdr3_length: 15
j_call: TRBJ2-2
v_call: TRBV28
cdr3_nt: TGTGCCAGCAGTTTCCGACAGGGGGGCACCGGGGAGCTGTTTTTT
cdr3_aa: CASSFRQGGTGELFF

d_call: .
clone_size: .
cdr3_length: 14
j_call: TRBJ2-5
v_call: TRBV2
cdr3_nt: TGTGCCAGCAGTGGTCGGGGCCCTCGGGAGACCCAGTACTTC
cdr3_aa: CASSGRGPRETQYF

d_call: .
clone_size: few
cdr3_length: 11
j_call: TRBJ1-2
v_call: TRBV28
cdr3_nt: TGTGCCAGCAGTTCCCTCTATGGCTACACCTTC
cdr3_aa: CASSSLYGYTF

d_call: TRBD2
clone_size: many
cdr3_length: 15
j_call: TRBJ2-7
v_call: TRBV9
cdr3_nt: TGTGCCAGCAGCGTAGGACTAGCGGGGGACTACGAGCAGTACTTC
cdr3_aa: CASSVGLAGDYEQYF

d_call: TRBD1
clone_size: .
cdr3_length: 14
j_call: TRBJ1-2
v_call: TRBV11-2
cdr3_nt: TGTGCCAGCAGCCAGACAGGGAGAACCTATGGCTACACCTTC
cdr3_aa: CASSQTGRTYGYTF

d_call: .
clone_size: .
cdr3_length: 15
j_call: TRBJ1-5
v_call: TRBV6-5
cdr3_nt: TGTGCCAGCAGTCGCCACCGAGGCGCCAATCAGCCCCAGCATTTT
cdr3_aa: CASSRHRGANQPQHF

d_call: TRBD1
clone_size: .
cdr3_length: 14
j_call: TRBJ2-7
v_call: TRBV2
cdr3_nt: TGTGCCAGCAGCGTGGACAGGAGCTCCTACGAGCAGTACTTC
cdr3_aa: CASSVDRSSYEQYF

d_call: TRBD1
clone_size: .
cdr3_length: 13
j_call: TRBJ2-3
v_call: TRBV6-6
cdr3_nt: TGTGCCAGCAGTTACTCAACAGGGGTTACGCAGTATTTT
cdr3_aa: CASSYSTGVTQYF

d_call: TRBD2
clone_size: .
cdr3_length: 16
j_call: TRBJ2-2
v_call: TRBV19
cdr3_nt: TGTGCCAGTAGTATGGAGGGACTAGTGCGGGCCGGGGAGCTGTTTTTT
cdr3_aa: CASSMEGLVRAGELFF

d_call: .
clone_size: .
cdr3_length: 15
j_call: TRBJ1-6
v_call: TRBV5-1
cdr3_nt: TGCGCCAGCAGCTTGGCCTATATAGGTCTTTCACCCCTCCACTTT
cdr3_aa: CASSLAYIGLSPLHF

d_call: TRBD1
clone_size: .
cdr3_length: 15
j_call: TRBJ2-7
v_call: TRBV6-5
cdr3_nt: TGTGCCAGCAGTTCGCCGGGACAGGGTCCCTACGAGCAGTACTTC
cdr3_aa: CASSSPGQGPYEQYF

d_call: TRBD1
clone_size: .
cdr3_length: 14
j_call: TRBJ2-2
v_call: TRBV25-1
cdr3_nt: TGTGCCAGCACCAGACAGGGGGCAATCGGGGAGCTGTTTTTT
cdr3_aa: CASTRQGAIGELFF

d_call: .
clone_size: .
cdr3_length: 14
j_call: TRBJ2-1
v_call: TRBV9
cdr3_nt: TGTGCCAGCAGCGTCGACGCGGGCTACAATGAGCAGTTCTTC
cdr3_aa: CASSVDAGYNEQFF

d_call: TRBD1
clone_size: .
cdr3_length: 17
j_call: TRBJ2-1
v_call: TRBV28
cdr3_nt: TGTGCCAGCAGTCCCCTCTTCGGGACAGGCCACTACAATGAGCAGTTCTTC
cdr3_aa: CASSPLFGTGHYNEQFF

d_call: .
clone_size: .
cdr3_length: 11
j_call: TRBJ2-1
v_call: TRBV19
cdr3_nt: TGTGCCAGTCGGCAGGGGAATGAGCAGTTCTTC
cdr3_aa: CASRQGNEQFF

d_call: .
clone_size: .
cdr3_length: 17
j_call: TRBJ2-6
v_call: TRBV12-5
cdr3_nt: TGTGCTAGTGGTTTGGTAGTAGGGTTGCCCGGGGCCAACGTCCTGACTTTC
cdr3_aa: CASGLVVGLPGANVLTF

d_call: .
clone_size: .
cdr3_length: 15
j_call: TRBJ2-6
v_call: TRBV7-3
cdr3_nt: TGTGCCAGCAGCCGAAGAGCTGGTGGGGCCAACGTCCTGACTTTC
cdr3_aa: CASSRRAGGANVLTF

d_call: TRBD1
clone_size: .
cdr3_length: 15
j_call: TRBJ2-2
v_call: TRBV7-9
cdr3_nt: TGTGCCAGCAGCTTACGACAGGGACGCACCGGGGAGCTGTTTTTT
cdr3_aa: CASSLRQGRTGELFF

d_call: TRBD1
clone_size: .
cdr3_length: 14
j_call: TRBJ2-7
v_call: TRBV19
cdr3_nt: TGTGCCAGTAGTATAGGGGGGACAGGAGGCGAGCAGTACTTC
cdr3_aa: CASSIGGTGGEQYF

d_call: TRBD1
clone_size: medium-sized
cdr3_length: 16
j_call: TRBJ1-2
v_call: TRBV18
cdr3_nt: TGTGCCAGCTCACTACCGACCAGGGGGCAAGACTATGGCTACACCTTC
cdr3_aa: CASSLPTRGQDYGYTF

d_call: .
clone_size: .
cdr3_length: 14
j_call: TRBJ2-1
v_call: TRBV6-5
cdr3_nt: TGTGCCAGCAGAACAGGGAACCCTTACAATGAGCAGTTCTTC
cdr3_aa: CASRTGNPYNEQFF

d_call: TRBD2
clone_size: .
cdr3_length: 14
j_call: TRBJ2-3
v_call: TRBV10-3
cdr3_nt: TGTGCCATCAGTTGGACTAGCGGTTCAGATACGCAGTATTTT
cdr3_aa: CAISWTSGSDTQYF

d_call: .
clone_size: once
cdr3_length: 12
j_call: TRBJ1-2
v_call: TRBV30
cdr3_nt: TGTGCCTGGAGTGTCTCAGGCTATGGCTACACCTTC
cdr3_aa: CAWSVSGYGYTF

d_call: TRBD2
clone_size: .
cdr3_length: 18
j_call: TRBJ2-1
v_call: TRBV4-2
cdr3_nt: TGTGCCAGCAGCCATCCAGCCTTTAGCGGGAGTTTCCACAATGAGCAGTTCTTC
cdr3_aa: CASSHPAFSGSFHNEQFF

d_call: TRBD2
clone_size: .
cdr3_length: 17
j_call: TRBJ2-1
v_call: TRBV7-8
cdr3_nt: TGTGCCAGCAGCTCCCCACCCGGGACTAGCGGGATGCATGAGCAGTTCTTC
cdr3_aa: CASSSPPGTSGMHEQFF

d_call: .
clone_size: .
cdr3_length: 17
j_call: TRBJ2-5
v_call: TRBV2
cdr3_nt: TGTGCCAGCAGGATCCCTCCTACTCTAGCACGAGGGGAGACCCAGTACTTC
cdr3_aa: CASRIPPTLARGETQYF

d_call: TRBD2
clone_size: once
cdr3_length: 19
j_call: TRBJ2-1
v_call: TRBV5-1
cdr3_nt: TGCGCCAGCAGCCCCCTAGCGGGAGGACACGCGACCTTAAACAATGAGCAGTTCTTC
cdr3_aa: CASSPLAGGHATLNNEQFF

d_call: .
clone_size: .
cdr3_length: 19
j_call: TRBJ2-6
v_call: TRBV5-4
cdr3_nt: TGTGCCAGCAGCCCCCGGGGCGATGGAGGATACTCTGGGGCCAACGTCCTGACTTTC
cdr3_aa: CASSPRGDGGYSGANVLTF

d_call: .
clone_size: .
cdr3_length: 16
j_call: TRBJ2-3
v_call: TRBV15
cdr3_nt: TGTGCCACCAGCAGAGATGTGTCTTTGGCCGGGGATACGCAGTATTTT
cdr3_aa: CATSRDVSLAGDTQYF

d_call: TRBD1
clone_size: .
cdr3_length: 12
j_call: TRBJ2-7
v_call: TRBV6-1
cdr3_nt: TGTGCCAGCAGGGGGACAGTGCCTGGGCAGTACTTC
cdr3_aa: CASRGTVPGQYF

d_call: TRBD2
clone_size: few
cdr3_length: 16
j_call: TRBJ2-4
v_call: TRBV30
cdr3_nt: TGTGCCTGGAACCCATTGGGGGGGGTACTTAAAAACATTCAGTACTTC
cdr3_aa: CAWNPLGGVLKNIQYF

d_call: TRBD2
clone_size: .
cdr3_length: 16
j_call: TRBJ2-1
v_call: TRBV2
cdr3_nt: TGTGCCAGCAGGCGGGGGGGACTAGTCAACCACAATGAGCAGTTCTTC
cdr3_aa: CASRRGGLVNHNEQFF

d_call: .
clone_size: .
cdr3_length: 12
j_call: TRBJ1-1
v_call: TRBV6-6
cdr3_nt: TGTGCCAGCAGATCCTTCGGCACTGAAGCTTTCTTT
cdr3_aa: CASRSFGTEAFF

d_call: .
clone_size: .
cdr3_length: 14
j_call: TRBJ2-1
v_call: TRBV10-3
cdr3_nt: TGTGCCATCAGTGACAGGGGCCTTGGAAATGAGCAGTTCTTC
cdr3_aa: CAISDRGLGNEQFF

d_call: .
clone_size: .
cdr3_length: 12
j_call: TRBJ2-3
v_call: TRBV29-1
cdr3_nt: TGCAGCGTTGAGGCGAACACAGATACGCAGTATTTT
cdr3_aa: CSVEANTDTQYF

d_call: TRBD2
clone_size: .
cdr3_length: 17
j_call: TRBJ2-7
v_call: TRBV7-6
cdr3_nt: TGTGCCAGCAGCAAAGCACCGGGACTAGCGGGAGTAAGAGAGCAGTACTTC
cdr3_aa: CASSKAPGLAGVREQYF

d_call: TRBD2
clone_size: .
cdr3_length: 15
j_call: TRBJ2-5
v_call: TRBV10-3
cdr3_nt: TGTGCCATCGGGGGGCTAGCGGGATTTCTGGAGACCCAGTACTTC
cdr3_aa: CAIGGLAGFLETQYF

d_call: TRBD2
clone_size: .
cdr3_length: 15
j_call: TRBJ2-5
v_call: TRBV6-1
cdr3_nt: TGTGCCAGCAGGAGGATAGCGGGAGGATTAGAGACCCAGTACTTC
cdr3_aa: CASRRIAGGLETQYF

d_call: .
clone_size: .
cdr3_length: 16
j_call: TRBJ2-3
v_call: TRBV11-2
cdr3_nt: TGTGCCAGCAGCCCAATTGGGGCTAGCAGCGCAGATACGCAGTATTTT
cdr3_aa: CASSPIGASSADTQYF